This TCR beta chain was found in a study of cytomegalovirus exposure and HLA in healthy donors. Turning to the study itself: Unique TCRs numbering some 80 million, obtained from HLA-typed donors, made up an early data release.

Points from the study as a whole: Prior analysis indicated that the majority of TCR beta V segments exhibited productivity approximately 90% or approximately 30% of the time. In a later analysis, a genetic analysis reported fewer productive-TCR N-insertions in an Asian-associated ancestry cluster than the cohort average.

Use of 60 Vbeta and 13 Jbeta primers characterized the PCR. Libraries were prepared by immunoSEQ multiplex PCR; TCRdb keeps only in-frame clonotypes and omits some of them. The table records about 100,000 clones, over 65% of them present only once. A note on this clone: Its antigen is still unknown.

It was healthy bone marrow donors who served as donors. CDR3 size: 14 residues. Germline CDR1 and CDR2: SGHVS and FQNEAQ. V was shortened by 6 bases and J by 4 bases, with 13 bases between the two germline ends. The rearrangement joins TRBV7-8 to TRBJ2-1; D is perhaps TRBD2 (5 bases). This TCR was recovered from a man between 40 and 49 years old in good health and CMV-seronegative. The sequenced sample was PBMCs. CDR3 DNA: TGTGCCAGCAGACGGGGTTGGGAATACAATGAGCAGTTCTTC. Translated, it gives CASRRGWEYNEQFF.